This is a list of T cell receptor beta chains from one sample in a study of blood T cell repertoires in COVID-19. Profiled with immunoSEQ multiplex PCR; TCRdb holds only in-frame clones, not every one. The table has 65,000 or so clones, around 90% seen once. The sequencing input was peripheral blood. The source of these receptors is a man in his 60s with acute or convalescent COVID-19. The CDR3 runs from the conserved cysteine through the conserved F or W. The order of the fields is D gene, J gene, clone size, V gene, CDR3 DNA, CDR3 protein. The D gene is left open where the match is weak. Not every row has a clone size; where given, it reads once, few, many or a size class.

>-|TRBJ1-5|once|TRBV24-1
TGTGCCACCAGTGACACAGGACAACATCAGCCCCAGCATTTT
CATSDTGQHQPQHF
>TRBD1|TRBJ1-5|-|TRBV6-5
TGTGCCAGCAGTCCTCGACAGGGAAATCAGCCCCAGCATTTT
CASSPRQGNQPQHF
>-|TRBJ2-3|-|TRBV3-1/TRBV3-2
TGTGCCAGCAGCCAAGATCGGGGGATGAGAGGCACAGATACGCAGTATTTT
CASSQDRGMRGTDTQYF
>TRBD1|TRBJ2-7|-|TRBV30
TGTGCCTGGGGGGGACAGACCTACGAGCAGTACTTC
CAWGGQTYEQYF
>TRBD1|TRBJ1-3|-|TRBV9
TGTGCCAGCAGCCGACAGGGCTCATATGGAAACACCATATATTTT
CASSRQGSYGNTIYF
>TRBD1|TRBJ1-4|-|TRBV30
TGTGCCTGGAGCCCTGACAGGGGTGATGAAAAACTGTTTTTT
CAWSPDRGDEKLFF
>-|TRBJ2-6|-|TRBV15
TGTGCCACCAGCAGCCTCGGGGGCTCTGGGGCCAACGTCCTGACTTTC
CATSSLGGSGANVLTF
>TRBD1|TRBJ2-7|-|TRBV5-4
TGTGCCAGCAGAGAGATAGGGGGCGGCGAGCAGTACTTC
CASREIGGGEQYF
>-|TRBJ1-1|-|TRBV4-1
TGCGCCAGCAGCCAAGACCCGGGATTGAACACTGAAGCTTTCTTT
CASSQDPGLNTEAFF
>TRBD2|TRBJ2-4|-|TRBV7-8
TGTGCCAGCATGAAGCGGGGGGGCAAAAACATTCAGTACTTC
CASMKRGGKNIQYF
>TRBD1|TRBJ1-5|-|TRBV19
TGTGCCAGTAGTATGGGGACAGGGGGCATTCAGCCCCAGCATTTT
CASSMGTGGIQPQHF
>-|TRBJ1-5|medium-sized|TRBV5-6
TGTGCCAGCAGCTTGGTGGGGGCCCGCAATCAGCCCCAGCATTTT
CASSLVGARNQPQHF
>-|TRBJ1-5|-|TRBV10-3
TGTGCCATCAGTGAGGGGGAGGGGAGAGAGCCCCAGCATTTT
CAISEGEGREPQHF
>-|TRBJ1-5|-|TRBV7-8
TGTGCCAGCAGCTTAGGGTTGGGGCTTTGGGATCAGCCCCAGCATTTT
CASSLGLGLWDQPQHF
>-|TRBJ1-5|-|TRBV6-1
TGTGCCAGCAGTGAACAGTCTCTTTATAGCAATCAGCCCCAGCATTTT
CASSEQSLYSNQPQHF
>TRBD1|TRBJ2-7|-|TRBV5-8
TGTGCCAGCAGCTCCTACAGGGGCTTGGAGCAGTACTTC
CASSSYRGLEQYF
>TRBD1|TRBJ2-7|-|TRBV5-6
TGTGCCAGCAGCCCGTCGACAGGGCTGATCTACGAGCAGTACTTC
CASSPSTGLIYEQYF
>TRBD1|TRBJ1-4|-|TRBV11-2
TGTGCCAGCAGCTTAACGGGTCCTAGACAGGGGCTGGGTGAAAAACTGTTTTTT
CASSLTGPRQGLGEKLFF
>TRBD1|TRBJ2-1|-|TRBV5-1
TGCGCCAGCAGCCAAGGACAGGGGTATGAGCAGTTCTTC
CASSQGQGYEQFF
>-|TRBJ1-1|-|TRBV3-1/TRBV3-2
TGTGCCAGCAGCCAAGTAACCCCCAGGGCTTACACTGAAGCTTTCTTT
CASSQVTPRAYTEAFF
>-|TRBJ2-1|-|TRBV19
TGTGCCAGTAGTCCAAGACTAGGCCCCAATGAGCAGTTCTTC
CASSPRLGPNEQFF
>TRBD2|TRBJ2-7|-|TRBV11-1
TGTGCCAGCAGCTTAAGAGGCGGGGGGGCCCACGAGCAGTACTTC
CASSLRGGGAHEQYF
>-|TRBJ1-1|-|TRBV27
TGTGCCAGCCTGCGGGACGGACTGAACACTGAAGCTTTCTTT
CASLRDGLNTEAFF
>-|TRBJ2-2|-|TRBV5-4
TGTGCCAGCAGCTTGGCAGGGAGGGAGCTGTTTTTT
CASSLAGRELFF
>-|TRBJ1-2|-|TRBV9
TGTGCCAGCAGAGGGGAAGGTGGCTACACCTTC
CASRGEGGYTF
>TRBD1|TRBJ1-1|-|TRBV5-4
TGTGCCAGCAGCTTGGGACAGGGTTTTATGAACACTGAAGCTTTCTTT
CASSLGQGFMNTEAFF
>-|TRBJ1-2|-|TRBV4-2
TGTGCCAGCAGCCAAACGGCGGGGAACTATGGCTACACCTTC
CASSQTAGNYGYTF
>-|TRBJ1-6|-|TRBV10-2
TGCGCCAGCAGATGGGGCGCCGATAATTCACCCCTCCACTTT
CASRWGADNSPLHF
>TRBD1|TRBJ1-6|-|TRBV5-1
TGCGCCAGCAGCCTGGGACAGTTCGGCTCCTATAATTCACCCCTCCACTTT
CASSLGQFGSYNSPLHF
>-|TRBJ2-3|-|TRBV2
TGTGCCATTTTGAGCGCGGGCACAGATACGCAGTATTTT
CAILSAGTDTQYF
>TRBD1|TRBJ1-3|-|TRBV2
TGTGCCAGCAGCAGGGGGCTGGAAAACACCATATATTTT
CASSRGLENTIYF
>TRBD1|TRBJ1-2|-|TRBV4-1
TGCGCCAGCAGCGCGACAGGGGGAACCTATGGCTACACCTTC
CASSATGGTYGYTF
>TRBD1|TRBJ1-1|-|TRBV3-1/TRBV3-2
TGTGCCAGCAGCTACGTGGGGACAGGGGAAGCTTTCTTT
CASSYVGTGEAFF
>TRBD1|TRBJ1-2|-|TRBV7-2
TGTGCCAGCAGCTCATCCTTTACAGGGGCGAATGGCTACACCTTC
CASSSSFTGANGYTF
>-|TRBJ1-1|few|TRBV19
TGTGCCAGTGTATACAGGAACACTGAAGCTTTCTTT
CASVYRNTEAFF
>TRBD1|TRBJ1-6|-|TRBV6-5
TGTGCCAGCAGTTACTCCGACAGGGGGGGCTCACCCCTCCACTTT
CASSYSDRGGSPLHF
>-|TRBJ2-1|-|TRBV9
TGTGCCAGCAGCGTAGCTCTAAGTTACAATGAGCAGTTCTTC
CASSVALSYNEQFF
>TRBD2|TRBJ2-3|-|TRBV6-5
TGTGCCTTACGGACTAGCGGTAGCACAGATACGCAGTATTTT
CALRTSGSTDTQYF
>-|TRBJ2-7|-|TRBV6-6
TGTGCCAGCACCTATTCGGGAGCTAACACCTACGAGCAGTACTTC
CASTYSGANTYEQYF
>-|TRBJ1-2|-|TRBV7-9
TGTGCCAGCAGCGACTTTCGTGCGGGCACTGGCTACACCTTC
CASSDFRAGTGYTF
>-|TRBJ1-1|-|TRBV6-5
TGTGCCAGCAGTTACTCTTTTTGGACAGTAGAAGCTTTCTTT
CASSYSFWTVEAFF
>-|TRBJ2-7|once|TRBV6-5
TGTGCCAGCAGTCCCGACGGACAGTTCTACGAGCAGTACTTC
CASSPDGQFYEQYF
>TRBD1|TRBJ1-2|-|TRBV29-1
TGCAGCGTTGACTGGACAGGGGGCTATGGCTACACCTTC
CSVDWTGGYGYTF
>-|TRBJ1-2|-|TRBV6-6
TGTGCCAGCACCACCCGACAGAGAGATAACTATGGCTACACCTTC
CASTTRQRDNYGYTF
>TRBD1|TRBJ1-1|-|TRBV6-4
TGTGCCAGCAGGGAAGGGACAGGGGGCGAAGCTTTCTTT
CASREGTGGEAFF
>-|TRBJ1-6|-|TRBV18
TGTGCCAGCTCACCACCTTATATTTCACCCCTCCACTTT
CASSPPYISPLHF
>TRBD1|TRBJ2-2|-|TRBV27
TGTGCCAGCAGTTCTCGGCCCCTTACAGGGGCCGGGGAGCTGTTTTTT
CASSSRPLTGAGELFF
>TRBD1|TRBJ1-5|-|TRBV19
TGTGCCAGTAGCCCGGGACAGGGGTCGAATCAGCCCCAGCATTTT
CASSPGQGSNQPQHF
>-|TRBJ1-1|-|TRBV6-1
TGTGCCAGCAGTGAAGCAGGACTACAAGCTTTCTTT
CASSEAGLQAFF
>TRBD1|TRBJ1-4|-|TRBV20-1
TGCAGTGCTAGTGATTTAGACAGGGGGGGTGAAAAACTGTTTTTT
CSASDLDRGGEKLFF
>TRBD1|TRBJ1-1|-|TRBV4-1
TGCGCCAGCAGCCAAGGGGGAAAAGGCCTAATGACAGGGACGTTCGAAGCTTTCTTT
CASSQGGKGLMTGTFEAFF
>TRBD1|TRBJ1-2|-|TRBV7-9
TGTGCCAGCAGCTTAGGTACAGGGGTTAAGGACTATGGCTACACCTTC
CASSLGTGVKDYGYTF
>-|TRBJ2-5|-|TRBV19
TGTGCCAGTAGTATCGGGGGAAGAAGGGAGACCCAGTACTTC
CASSIGGRRETQYF
>TRBD1|TRBJ1-2|-|TRBV2
TGTGCCAGCAGAACTAGACAGGGAGCGATCTACACCTTC
CASRTRQGAIYTF
>TRBD1|TRBJ2-1|-|TRBV29-1
TGCAGCGTTCTGGCGAGGGGGCCCAACAATGAGCAGTTCTTC
CSVLARGPNNEQFF